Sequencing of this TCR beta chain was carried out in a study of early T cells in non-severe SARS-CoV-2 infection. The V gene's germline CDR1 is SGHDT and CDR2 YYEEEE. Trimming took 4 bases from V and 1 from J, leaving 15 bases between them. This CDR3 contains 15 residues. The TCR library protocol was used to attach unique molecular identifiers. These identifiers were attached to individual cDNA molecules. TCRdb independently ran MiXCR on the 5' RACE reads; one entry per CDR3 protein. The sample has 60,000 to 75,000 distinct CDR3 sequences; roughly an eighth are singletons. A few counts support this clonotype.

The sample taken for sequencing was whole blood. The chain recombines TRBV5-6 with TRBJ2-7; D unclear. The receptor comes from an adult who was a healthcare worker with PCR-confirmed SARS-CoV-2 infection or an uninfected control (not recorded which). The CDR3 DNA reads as TGTGCCAGCAGCCTAGATGGCCAAGGATCCTACGAGCAGTACTTC. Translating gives CASSLDGQGSYEQYF.